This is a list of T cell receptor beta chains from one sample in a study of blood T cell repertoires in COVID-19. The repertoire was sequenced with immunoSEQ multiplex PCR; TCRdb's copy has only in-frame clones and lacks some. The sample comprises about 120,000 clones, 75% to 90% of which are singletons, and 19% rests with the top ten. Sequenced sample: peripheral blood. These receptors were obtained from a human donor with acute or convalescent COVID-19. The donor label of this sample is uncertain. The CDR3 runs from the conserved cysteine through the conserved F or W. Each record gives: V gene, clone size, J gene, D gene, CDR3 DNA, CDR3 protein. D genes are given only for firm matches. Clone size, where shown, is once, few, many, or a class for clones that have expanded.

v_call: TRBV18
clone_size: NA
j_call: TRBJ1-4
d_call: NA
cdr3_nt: TGTGCCAGCTCACCACCCGGACAGTTTAATGAAAAACTGTTTTTT
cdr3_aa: CASSPPGQFNEKLFF

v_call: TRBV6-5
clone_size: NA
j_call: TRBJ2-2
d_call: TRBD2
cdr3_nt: TGTGCCAGCAGTTACGGGGGGGCCGGGGAGCTGTTTTTT
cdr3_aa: CASSYGGAGELFF

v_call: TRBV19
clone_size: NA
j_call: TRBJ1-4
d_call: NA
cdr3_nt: TGTGCCAGTAGTAAGGACATAGATAATGAAAAACTGTTTTTT
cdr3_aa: CASSKDIDNEKLFF

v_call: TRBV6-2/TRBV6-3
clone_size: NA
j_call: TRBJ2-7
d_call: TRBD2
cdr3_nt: TGTGCCAGCAGTAGTGGCGGGAGTACCTACGAGCAGTACTTC
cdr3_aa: CASSSGGSTYEQYF

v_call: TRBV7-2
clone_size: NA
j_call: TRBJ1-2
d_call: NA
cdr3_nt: TGTGCCAGCAGCTTTTCGTCGACGGTAGGGGATTCGAACTGGAACTTC
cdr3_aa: CASSFSSTVGDSNWNF

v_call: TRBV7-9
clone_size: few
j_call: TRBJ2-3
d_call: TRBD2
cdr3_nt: TGTGCCAGCAGCTTTAGCGGGAGTACAGATACGCAGTATTTT
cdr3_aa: CASSFSGSTDTQYF

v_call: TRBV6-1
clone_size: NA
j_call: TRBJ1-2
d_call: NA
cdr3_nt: TGTGCCAGCAGTGAAATCGGACGGGGTTGGGACTACACCTTC
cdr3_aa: CASSEIGRGWDYTF

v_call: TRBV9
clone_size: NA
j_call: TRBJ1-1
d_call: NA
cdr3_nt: TGTGCCAGCAGCCCAGGGGTTTTCCCGAACACTGAAGCTTTCTTT
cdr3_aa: CASSPGVFPNTEAFF

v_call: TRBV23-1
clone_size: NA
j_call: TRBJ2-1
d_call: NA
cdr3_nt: TGCGCCAGCACCCTAGACTGGAGCGATGAGCAGTTCTTC
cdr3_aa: CASTLDWSDEQFF

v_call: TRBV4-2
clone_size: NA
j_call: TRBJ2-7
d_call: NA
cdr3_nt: TGTGCCAGCAGCCAAGTAGGGAGTGGCTACGAGCAGTACTTC
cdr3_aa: CASSQVGSGYEQYF

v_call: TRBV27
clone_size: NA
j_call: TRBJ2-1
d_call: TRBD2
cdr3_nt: TGTGCCAGCAGTTTAGAGACTAGCGGGGGGTACAATGAGCAGTTCTTC
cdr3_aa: CASSLETSGGYNEQFF

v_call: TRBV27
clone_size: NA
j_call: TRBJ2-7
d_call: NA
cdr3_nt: TGTGCCAGCAGTTTAGGTCCCAGGGACGAGCAGTACTTC
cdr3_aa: CASSLGPRDEQYF

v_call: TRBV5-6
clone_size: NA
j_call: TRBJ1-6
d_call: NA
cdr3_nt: TGTGCCAGCAGTTTTTCCCGACAGAAGTGGTTTAATTCACCCCTCCACTTT
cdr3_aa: CASSFSRQKWFNSPLHF

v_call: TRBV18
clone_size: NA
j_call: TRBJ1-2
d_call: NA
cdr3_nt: TGTGCCAGCTCACCGGAGGGCGCCCATGGCTACACCTTC
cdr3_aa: CASSPEGAHGYTF

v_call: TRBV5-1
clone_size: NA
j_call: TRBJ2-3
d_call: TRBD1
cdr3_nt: TGCGCCAGCAGCTCTTCCAGACAGGGGGGCACAGATACGCAGTATTTT
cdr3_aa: CASSSSRQGGTDTQYF

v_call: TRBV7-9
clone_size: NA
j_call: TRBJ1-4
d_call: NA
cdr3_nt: TGTGCCAGCAGCCCCGTACCCCCCTGGGCTACTAATGAAAAACTGTTTTTT
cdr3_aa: CASSPVPPWATNEKLFF

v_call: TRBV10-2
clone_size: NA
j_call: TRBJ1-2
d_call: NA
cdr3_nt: TGCGCCAGCTCCCCCCGTACTAACTATGGCTACACCTTC
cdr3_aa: CASSPRTNYGYTF

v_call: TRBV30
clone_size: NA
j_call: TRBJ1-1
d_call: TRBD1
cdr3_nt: TGTGCCTGGGGGGGACAGGGCACTGAAGCTTTCTTT
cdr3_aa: CAWGGQGTEAFF

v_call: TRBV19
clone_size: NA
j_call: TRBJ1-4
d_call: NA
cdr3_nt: TGTGCCAGCACCCCACAGGGTCGGGAAAAACTGTTTTTT
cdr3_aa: CASTPQGREKLFF

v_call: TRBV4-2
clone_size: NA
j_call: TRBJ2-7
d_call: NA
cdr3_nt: TGTGCCAGCAGCCAAGTGTTAGAAACCTACGAGCAGTACTTC
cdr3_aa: CASSQVLETYEQYF

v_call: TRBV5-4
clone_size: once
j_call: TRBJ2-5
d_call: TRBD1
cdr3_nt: TGTGCCAGCAGCCGACAGGGGGCTGAGGAGACCCAGTACTTC
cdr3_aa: CASSRQGAEETQYF

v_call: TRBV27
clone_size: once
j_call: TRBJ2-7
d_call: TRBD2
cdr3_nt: TGTGCCGCCGGGGGGTATCCTCAGGGAGAGCAGTACTTC
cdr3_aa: CAAGGYPQGEQYF

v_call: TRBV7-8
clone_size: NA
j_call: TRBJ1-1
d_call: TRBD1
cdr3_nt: TGTGCCAGCAGCTTAGTAGGGGCAGGGGGCGTAATGAACACTGAAGCTTTCTTT
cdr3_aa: CASSLVGAGGVMNTEAFF

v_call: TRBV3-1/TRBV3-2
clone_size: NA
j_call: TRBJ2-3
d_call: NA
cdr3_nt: TGTGCCAGCAGCCAAGGAACGGGAGCCCTCACAGATACGCAGTATTTT
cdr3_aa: CASSQGTGALTDTQYF

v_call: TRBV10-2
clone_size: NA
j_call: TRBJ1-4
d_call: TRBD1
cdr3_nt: TGCGCCAGCAGTGAACAGGGGGAAAAACTGTTTTTT
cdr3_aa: CASSEQGEKLFF